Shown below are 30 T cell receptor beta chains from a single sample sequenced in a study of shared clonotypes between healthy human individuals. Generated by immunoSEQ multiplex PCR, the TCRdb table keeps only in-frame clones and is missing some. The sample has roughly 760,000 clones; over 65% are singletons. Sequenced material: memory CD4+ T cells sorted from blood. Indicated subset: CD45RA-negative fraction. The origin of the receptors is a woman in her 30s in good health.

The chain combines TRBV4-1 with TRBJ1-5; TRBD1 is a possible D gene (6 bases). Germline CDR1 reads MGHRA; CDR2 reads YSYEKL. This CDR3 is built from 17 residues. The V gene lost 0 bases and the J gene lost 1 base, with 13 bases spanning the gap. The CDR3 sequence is CASSQDLEGGSNQPQHF. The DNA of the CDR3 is TGCGCCAGCAGCCAAGATCTGGAGGGGGGAAGCAATCAGCCCCAGCATTTT.

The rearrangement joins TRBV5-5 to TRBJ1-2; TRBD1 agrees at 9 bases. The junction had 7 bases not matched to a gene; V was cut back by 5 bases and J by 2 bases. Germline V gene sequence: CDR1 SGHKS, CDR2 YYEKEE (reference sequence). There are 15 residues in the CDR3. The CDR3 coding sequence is TGTGCCAGCAGACCTGGACAGGGGAGGAACTATGGCTACACCTTC. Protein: CASRPGQGRNYGYTF.

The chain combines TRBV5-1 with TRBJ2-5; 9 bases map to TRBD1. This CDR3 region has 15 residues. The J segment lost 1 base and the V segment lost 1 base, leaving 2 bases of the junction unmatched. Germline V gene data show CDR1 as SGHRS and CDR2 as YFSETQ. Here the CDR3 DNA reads TGCGCCAGCAGCTTGACGGGACAGGGCCAAGAGACCCAGTACTTC. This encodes CASSLTGQGQETQYF.

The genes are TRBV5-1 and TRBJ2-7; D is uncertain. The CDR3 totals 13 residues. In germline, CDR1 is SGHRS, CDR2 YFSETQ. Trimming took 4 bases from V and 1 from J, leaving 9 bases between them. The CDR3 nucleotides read TGCGCCAGCAGCGAGGCCCCTTCCTACGAGCAGTACTTC. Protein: CASSEAPSYEQYF. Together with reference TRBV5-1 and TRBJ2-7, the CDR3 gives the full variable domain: KAGVTQTPRYLIKTRGQQVTLSCSPISGHRSVSWYQQTPGQGLQFLFEYFSETQRNKGNFPGRFSGRQFSNSRSEMNVSTLELGDSALYLCASSEAPSYEQYFGPGTRLTVT.

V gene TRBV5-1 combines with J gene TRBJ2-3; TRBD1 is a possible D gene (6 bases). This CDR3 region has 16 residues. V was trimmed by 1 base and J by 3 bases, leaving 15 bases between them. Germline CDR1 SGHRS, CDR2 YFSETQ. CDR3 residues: CASSLFGVQGTDTQYF. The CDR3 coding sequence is TGCGCCAGCAGCTTGTTTGGCGTACAGGGAACAGATACGCAGTATTTT.

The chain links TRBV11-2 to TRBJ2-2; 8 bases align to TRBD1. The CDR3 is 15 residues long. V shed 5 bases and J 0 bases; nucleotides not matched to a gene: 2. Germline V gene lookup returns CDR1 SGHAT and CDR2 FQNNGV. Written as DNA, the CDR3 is TGTGCCAGCAGCAGGGGACAGGCGAACACCGGGGAGCTGTTTTTT. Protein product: CASSRGQANTGELFF.

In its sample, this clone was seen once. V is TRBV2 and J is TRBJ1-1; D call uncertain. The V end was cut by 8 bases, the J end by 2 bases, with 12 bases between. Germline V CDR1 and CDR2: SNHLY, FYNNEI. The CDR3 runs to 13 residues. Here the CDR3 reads CASGITVNTEAFF. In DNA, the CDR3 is TGTGCCAGCGGTATTACAGTAAACACTGAAGCTTTCTTT.

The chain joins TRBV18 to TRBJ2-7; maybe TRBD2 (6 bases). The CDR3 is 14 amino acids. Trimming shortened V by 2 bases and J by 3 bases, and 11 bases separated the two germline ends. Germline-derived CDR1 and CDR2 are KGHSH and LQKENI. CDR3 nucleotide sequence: TGTGCCAGCTCACCAGCGGGGACCTACTACGAGCAGTACTTC. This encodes CASSPAGTYYEQYF.

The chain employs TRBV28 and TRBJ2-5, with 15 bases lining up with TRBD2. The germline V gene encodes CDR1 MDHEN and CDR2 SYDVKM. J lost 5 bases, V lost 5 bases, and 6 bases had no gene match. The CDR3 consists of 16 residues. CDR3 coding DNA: TGTGCCAGCAGTCACGGGACTAGCGGGAGGAGGGAGACCCAGTACTTC. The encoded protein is CASSHGTSGRRETQYF. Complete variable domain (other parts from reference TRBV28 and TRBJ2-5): DVKVTQSSRYLVKRTGEKVFLECVQDMDHENMFWYRQDPGLGLRLIYFSYDVKMKEKGDIPEGYSVSREKKERFSLILESASTNQTSMYLCASSHGTSGRRETQYFGPGTRLLVL.

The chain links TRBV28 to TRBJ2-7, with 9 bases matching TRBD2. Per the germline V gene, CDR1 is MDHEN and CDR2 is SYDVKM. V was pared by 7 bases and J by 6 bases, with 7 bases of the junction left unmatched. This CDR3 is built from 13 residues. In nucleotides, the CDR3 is TGTGCCAGCATAGCTAGCGGGAATCGCGAGCAGTACTTC. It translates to CASIASGNREQYF.

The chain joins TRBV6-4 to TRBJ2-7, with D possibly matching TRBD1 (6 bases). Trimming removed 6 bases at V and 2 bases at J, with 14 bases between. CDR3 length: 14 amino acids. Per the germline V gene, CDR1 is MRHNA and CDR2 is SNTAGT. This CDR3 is CASRDLWDTYEQYF. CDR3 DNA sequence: TGTGCCAGCAGGGACCTTTGGGACACCTACGAGCAGTACTTC.

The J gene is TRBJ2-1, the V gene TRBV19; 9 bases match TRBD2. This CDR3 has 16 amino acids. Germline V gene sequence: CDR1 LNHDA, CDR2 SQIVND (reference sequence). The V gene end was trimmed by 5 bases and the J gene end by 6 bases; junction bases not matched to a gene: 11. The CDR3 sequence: CASSLGGRASGNEQFF. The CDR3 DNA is TGTGCCAGTAGTTTGGGCGGGAGGGCCTCCGGCAATGAGCAGTTCTTC.

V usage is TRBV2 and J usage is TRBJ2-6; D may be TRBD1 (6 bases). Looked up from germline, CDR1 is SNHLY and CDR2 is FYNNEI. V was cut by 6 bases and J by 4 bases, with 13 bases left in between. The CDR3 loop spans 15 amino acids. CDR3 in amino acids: CASSQGSKGANVLTF. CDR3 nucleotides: TGTGCCAGCAGCCAGGGGTCGAAAGGGGCCAACGTCCTGACTTTC.

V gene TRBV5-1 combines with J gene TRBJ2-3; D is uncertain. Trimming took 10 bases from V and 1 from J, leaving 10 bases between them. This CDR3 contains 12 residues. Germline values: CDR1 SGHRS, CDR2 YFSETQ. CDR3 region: CASRTGTDTQYF. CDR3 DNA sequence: TGCGCCTCGCGGACGGGCACAGATACGCAGTATTTT.

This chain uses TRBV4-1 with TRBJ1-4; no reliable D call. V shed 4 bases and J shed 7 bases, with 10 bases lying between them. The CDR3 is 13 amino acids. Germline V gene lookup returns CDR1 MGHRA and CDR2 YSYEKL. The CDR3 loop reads CASSLLGSEKLFF. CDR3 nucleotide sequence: TGCGCCAGCAGCCTCTTGGGGAGTGAAAAACTGTTTTTT.

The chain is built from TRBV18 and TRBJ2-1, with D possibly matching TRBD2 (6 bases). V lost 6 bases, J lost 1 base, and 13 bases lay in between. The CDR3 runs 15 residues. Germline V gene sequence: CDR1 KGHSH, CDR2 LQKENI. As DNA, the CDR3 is TGTGCCAGCTCCCCCGAGCGGGTATCCTACAATGAGCAGTTCTTC. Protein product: CASSPERVSYNEQFF.

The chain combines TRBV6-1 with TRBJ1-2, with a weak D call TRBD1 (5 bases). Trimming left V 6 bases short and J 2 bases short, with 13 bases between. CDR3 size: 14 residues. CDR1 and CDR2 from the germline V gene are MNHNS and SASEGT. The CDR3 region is CASRRAAGNYGYTF. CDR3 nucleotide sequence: TGTGCCAGCAGACGGGCGGCAGGGAACTATGGCTACACCTTC.

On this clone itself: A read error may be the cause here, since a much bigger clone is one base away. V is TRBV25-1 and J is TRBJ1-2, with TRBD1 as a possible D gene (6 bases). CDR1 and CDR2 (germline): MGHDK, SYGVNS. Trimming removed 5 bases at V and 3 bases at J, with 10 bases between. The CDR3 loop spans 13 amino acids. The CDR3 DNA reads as TGTGCCAGCAGTTTAGGGGGGGACTATGGCTACACCTTC. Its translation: CASSLGGDYGYTF.

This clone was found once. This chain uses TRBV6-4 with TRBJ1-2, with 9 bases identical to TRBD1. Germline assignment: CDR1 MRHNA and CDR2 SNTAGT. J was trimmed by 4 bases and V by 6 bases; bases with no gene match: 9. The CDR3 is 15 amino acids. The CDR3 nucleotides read TGTGCCAGCAGGCCTATGGGACAGGGATTCTATGGCTACACCTTC. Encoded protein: CASRPMGQGFYGYTF.

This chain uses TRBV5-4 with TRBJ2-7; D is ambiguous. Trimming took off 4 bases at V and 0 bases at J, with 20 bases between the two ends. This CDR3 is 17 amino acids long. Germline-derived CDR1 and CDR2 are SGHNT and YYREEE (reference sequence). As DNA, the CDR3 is TGTGCCAGCAGCGCCAGATCAACTACTCCCCTCTCCTACGAGCAGTACTTC. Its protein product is CASSARSTTPLSYEQYF.

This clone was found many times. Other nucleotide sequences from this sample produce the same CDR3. In DNA, the CDR3 is TGCGCCAGCAGCTTGACTAGCGTGGCCTACAATGAGCAGTTCTTC. Protein product: CASSLTSVAYNEQFF. The V gene is TRBV5-1, the J gene TRBJ2-1; 7 bases are shared with TRBD2. The germline gives CDR1 SGHRS, CDR2 YFSETQ. Trimming removed 1 base from V and 2 bases from J; junction bases left unmatched: 3. This CDR3 contains 15 residues.

The chain's CDR3 is CASRRLQGRYTEAFF. CDR3 DNA sequence: TGTGCCAGCAGACGTTTACAGGGGAGATACACTGAAGCTTTCTTT. The chain links TRBV28 to TRBJ1-1, with 7 bases matching TRBD1. The V gene end was trimmed by 6 bases and the J gene end by 3 bases; junction bases not matched to a gene: 10. The V gene's germline CDR1 is MDHEN and CDR2 SYDVKM. The CDR3 contains 15 residues.

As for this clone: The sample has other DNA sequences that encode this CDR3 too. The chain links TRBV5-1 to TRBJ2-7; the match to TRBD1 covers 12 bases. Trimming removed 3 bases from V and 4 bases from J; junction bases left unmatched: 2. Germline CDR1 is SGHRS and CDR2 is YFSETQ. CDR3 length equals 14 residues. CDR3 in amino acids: CASSWGQGAYEQYF. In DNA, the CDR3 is TGCGCCAGCAGCTGGGGACAGGGGGCTTACGAGCAGTACTTC. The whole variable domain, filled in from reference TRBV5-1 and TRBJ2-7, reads KAGVTQTPRYLIKTRGQQVTLSCSPISGHRSVSWYQQTPGQGLQFLFEYFSETQRNKGNFPGRFSGRQFSNSRSEMNVSTLELGDSALYLCASSWGQGAYEQYFGPGTRLTVT.

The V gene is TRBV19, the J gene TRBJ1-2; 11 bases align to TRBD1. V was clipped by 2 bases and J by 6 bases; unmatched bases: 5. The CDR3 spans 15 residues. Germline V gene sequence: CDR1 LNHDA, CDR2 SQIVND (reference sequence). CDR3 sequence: CASSIMGTGGDGYTF. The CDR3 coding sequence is TGTGCCAGTAGTATAATGGGGACAGGGGGTGATGGCTACACCTTC. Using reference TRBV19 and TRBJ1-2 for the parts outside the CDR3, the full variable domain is DGGITQSPKYLFRKEGQNVTLSCEQNLNHDAMYWYRQDPGQGLRLIYYSQIVNDFQKGDIAEGYSVSREKKESFPLTVTSAQKNPTAFYLCASSIMGTGGDGYTFGSGTRLTVV.

CDR3: CASSLDRLYSNEQFF. The CDR3 region has the DNA TGTGCCAGCAGCTTAGATAGACTTTACTCCAATGAGCAGTTCTTC. The chain recombines TRBV7-8 with TRBJ2-1; D unresolved. Trimming took off 1 base at V and 6 bases at J, with 13 bases between the two ends. This CDR3 is built from 15 residues. Germline values: CDR1 SGHVS, CDR2 FQNEAQ.

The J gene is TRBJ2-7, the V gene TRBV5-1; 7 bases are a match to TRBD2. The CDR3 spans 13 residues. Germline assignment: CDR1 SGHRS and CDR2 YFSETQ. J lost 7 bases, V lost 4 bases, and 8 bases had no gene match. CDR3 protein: CASSRGEAGEQYF. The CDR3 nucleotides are TGCGCCAGCAGCCGGGGGGAAGCTGGGGAGCAGTACTTC.

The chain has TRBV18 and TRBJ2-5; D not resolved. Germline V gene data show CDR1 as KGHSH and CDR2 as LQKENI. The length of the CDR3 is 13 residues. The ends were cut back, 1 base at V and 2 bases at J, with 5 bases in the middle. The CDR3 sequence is CASSPHEQETQYF. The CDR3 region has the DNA TGTGCCAGCTCACCACATGAGCAAGAGACCCAGTACTTC. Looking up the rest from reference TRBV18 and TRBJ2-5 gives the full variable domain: NAGVMQNPRHLVRRRGQEARLRCSPMKGHSHVYWYRQLPEEGLKFMVYLQKENIIDESGMPKERFSAEFPKEGPSILRIQQVVRGDSAAYFCASSPHEQETQYFGPGTRLLVL.

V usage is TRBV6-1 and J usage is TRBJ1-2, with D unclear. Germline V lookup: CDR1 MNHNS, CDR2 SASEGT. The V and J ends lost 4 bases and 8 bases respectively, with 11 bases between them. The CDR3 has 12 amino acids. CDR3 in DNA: TGTGCCAGCAGTGTAGTAGATTCAGGCTACACCTTC. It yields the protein CASSVVDSGYTF.

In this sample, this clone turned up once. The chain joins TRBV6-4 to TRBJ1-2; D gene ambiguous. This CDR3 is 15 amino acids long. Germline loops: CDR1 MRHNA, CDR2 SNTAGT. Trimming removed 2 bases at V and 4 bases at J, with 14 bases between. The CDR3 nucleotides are TGTGCCAGCAGTGACGGGCCTGTACCGCTCTATGGCTACACCTTC. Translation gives CASSDGPVPLYGYTF.

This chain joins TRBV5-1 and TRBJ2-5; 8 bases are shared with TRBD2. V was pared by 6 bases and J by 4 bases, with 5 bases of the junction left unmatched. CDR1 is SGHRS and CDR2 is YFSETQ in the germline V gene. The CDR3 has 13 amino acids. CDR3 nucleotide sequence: TGCGCCAGCATCGGGGGGGAAGGAGAGACCCAGTACTTC. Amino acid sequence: CASIGGEGETQYF.